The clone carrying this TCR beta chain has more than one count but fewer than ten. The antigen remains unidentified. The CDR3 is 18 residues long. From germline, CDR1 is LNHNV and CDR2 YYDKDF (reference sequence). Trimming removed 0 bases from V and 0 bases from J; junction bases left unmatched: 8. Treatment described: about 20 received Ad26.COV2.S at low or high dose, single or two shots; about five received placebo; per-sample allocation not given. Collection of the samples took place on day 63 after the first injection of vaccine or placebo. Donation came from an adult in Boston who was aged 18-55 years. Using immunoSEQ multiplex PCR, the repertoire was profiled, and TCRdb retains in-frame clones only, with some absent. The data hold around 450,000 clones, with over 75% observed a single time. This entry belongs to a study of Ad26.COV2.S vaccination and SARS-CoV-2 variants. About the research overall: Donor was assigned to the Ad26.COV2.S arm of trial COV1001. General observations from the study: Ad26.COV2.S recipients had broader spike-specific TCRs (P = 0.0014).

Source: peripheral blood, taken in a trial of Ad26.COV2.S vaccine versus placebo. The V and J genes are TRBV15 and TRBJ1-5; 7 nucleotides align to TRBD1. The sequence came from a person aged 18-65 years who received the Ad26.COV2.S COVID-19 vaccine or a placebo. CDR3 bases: TGTGCCACCAGCAGAGATAAGGCAGGGGGGAATAGCAATCAGCCCCAGCATTTT. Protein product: CATSRDKAGGNSNQPQHF.